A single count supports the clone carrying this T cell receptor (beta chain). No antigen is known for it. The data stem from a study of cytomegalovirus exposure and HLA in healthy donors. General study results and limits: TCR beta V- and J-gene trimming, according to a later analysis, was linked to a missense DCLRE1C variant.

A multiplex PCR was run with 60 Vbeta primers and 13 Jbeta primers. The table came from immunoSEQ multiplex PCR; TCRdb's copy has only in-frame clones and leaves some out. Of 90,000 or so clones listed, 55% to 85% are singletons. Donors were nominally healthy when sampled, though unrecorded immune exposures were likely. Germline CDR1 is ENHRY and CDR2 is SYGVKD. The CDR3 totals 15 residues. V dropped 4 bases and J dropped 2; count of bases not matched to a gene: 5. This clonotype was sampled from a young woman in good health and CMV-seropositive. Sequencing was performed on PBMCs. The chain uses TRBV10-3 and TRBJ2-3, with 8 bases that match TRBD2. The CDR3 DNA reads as TGTGCCATCAGTGTGGGGCGGGAGGCCACAGATACGCAGTATTTT. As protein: CAISVGREATDTQYF.